The subject of this entry is one T cell receptor beta chain. The target antigen is unknown. Clones were read by immunoSEQ multiplex PCR, and TCRdb kept only the in-frame ones, dropping some. The table records over a million clones, roughly 96% of them present only once. The data were taken from a study of shared clonotypes between healthy human individuals. At the level of the study: For every donor, three CD4 naive, three CD4 memory, two CD8 naive and one CD8 memory plates were used.

Study-wide points: The generation probabilities recorded for non-shared clonotypes fell below those of clonotypes shared by all four donors.

Looked up from germline, CDR1 is MNHNY and CDR2 is SVGAGI (reference sequence). Between the trimmed V and J ends, which lost 0 bases and 1 base, there was a span of 9 bases. The CDR3 loop spans 15 amino acids. Input material: naive CD4+ T cells sorted from blood. Subset here: CD45RA+ positively selected. This receptor was taken from a young man in good health. This chain links TRBV6-6 with TRBJ1-1; a weak D match, TRBD1 (5 bases). The CDR3 DNA reads as TGTGCCAGCAGTTACTCAACAGGACCGAACACTGAAGCTTTCTTT. Residues: CASSYSTGPNTEAFF.